This T cell receptor (beta chain) comes out of a study of shared clonotypes between healthy human individuals (TCRdb year 2020). Describing the broader study: A couple of women and a few men aged 18 to 49 years were included in the cohort. To estimate repertoire size and how much clonotypes are shared between individuals, the study performed deep sequencing of blood TCR repertoires from a handful of healthy adults. To increase sequencing depth and limit assay-specific biases, TCR repertoire library preparation and sequencing were carried out by different laboratories using diverse techniques. Each donor's leukapheresis produced roughly between about 0.9 and 9.5 billion PBMCs.

As regards this clone: There is no known antigen for this receptor. One base away there is no much larger clone; base qualities are not given.

Study-wide conclusions, independent of this receptor: The genetic and exposure-history diversity represented was limited by the small number of donors. Sampling was limited to blood, and TCR repertoires in tissue likely differ from TCR repertoires in blood. Based on pairwise subsampling, the degree of clonotype sharing among donors was expected to be affected by sequencing depth.

Donors were healthy HIV-negative adults with no recently reported acute infections or vaccinations. Only Caucasian adults living in Nashville, Tennessee, USA were represented among the donors. For unsorted samples, some 90 million PBMCs were counted, and genomic DNA was extracted using the QIAamp DNA Blood Mini kit. After blood collection by leukapheresis, PBMCs were isolated using Ficoll-Histopaque density gradient centrifugation and then cryopreserved in the vapor phase of liquid nitrogen. TCR CDR3 regions were amplified from genomic DNA by multiplex PCR using the deep immunoSEQ assay. Extracted genomic DNA from each cell subset was spread evenly across all wells of several immunoSEQ 96-well plates, with each plate serving as a replicate. For unsorted PBMC, 300 ng genomic DNA, equal to 30,000 or so T cell genomes, was loaded into each replicate PCR. Genomic DNA from unsorted PBMC was sequenced over ten immunoSEQ deep assay plates. Purified libraries were quantified with a Qubit 3.0 fluorometer, sized on a Bioanalyzer 2100, and re-quantified with the KAPA Library Quantification kit. Every immunoSEQ 96-well plate was sequenced on a dedicated single-read 150-cycle Illumina NextSeq 550 flow cell. Processing in the source paper ran as follows. The immunoSEQ output contained only junctional sequences without quality scores, so filtering could not match that applied to full-length reads. Sequences were annotated with PyIR, a Python wrapper for IgBLAST v1.9, and V/J genes and CDR3 were assigned using IMGT germline references. Reads with weak V/J assignments (E-value above 1e-6), missing CDR3, stop codons, out-of-frame junctions, or ambiguous translated residues were removed. A V3J clonotype was defined by an identical inferred V gene, J gene, and CDR3 amino acid sequence. The percentage overlap between two repertoires was calculated by dividing the number of shared unique clonotypes by the size of the smaller repertoire. Richness of each repertoire was evaluated using RTK rarefaction, the Chao1 estimator, and Recon v2.1 estimates of unobserved clonotypes. This is the immuneACCESS table as TCRdb keeps it, with only in-frame sequences that have V and J called. A part of the clones is gone; compared with another copy, unresolved V genes explain less than half, and the rest is unexplained. V and J calls and clone size follow that table, whereas D and trimming were derived from the DNA. The sample has about 490,000 clones on record, around 85% of them singletons. The ten most abundant clones make up about 13% of the sample.

V is trimmed back by 3 bases and J by 3 bases, and the junction contains 1 base that no gene match accounts for. The CDR3 numbers 13 residues from cysteine through phenylalanine. Here the CDR3 DNA is all that survives: 39 bases in frame from base 1. CDR1 and CDR2, looked up from the germline V gene, are MNHEY and SVGAGI. Here the chain combines TRBV6-5 and TRBJ1-1, and TRBD1 matches 7 of the central bases. The material sequenced was PBMCs. This receptor was taken from a middle-aged woman in good health. Some clones in this sample may be carry-over from other donors' samples. At the DNA level, the sequence is TGTGCCAGCAGTTATACAGGGGACACTGAAGCTTTCTTT. Translated, this is CASSYTGDTEAFF.